This TCR beta chain was documented in a study of shared clonotypes between healthy human individuals. The CDR3 has 14 amino acids. With 7 bases removed from V and 5 bases from J, the gap between germline ends came to 17 bases. Looked up from germline, CDR1 is MDHEN and CDR2 is SYDVKM. The table came from immunoSEQ multiplex PCR; TCRdb's copy has only in-frame clones and leaves some out. The sample shows 450,000 to 650,000 clones, 70% to 80% of them seen only once. This clone occurred once. The chain recombines TRBV28 with TRBJ2-5; D tentatively fits TRBD1 or TRBD2 (5 bases each). Sequenced input: PBMCs. The TCR comes from a woman aged 40 to 55 in good health. Some clones in this sample may be carry-over from other donors' samples. The DNA for the CDR3 is TGTGCCAGCACCCTAGGGACGCGTGTGGAGACCCAGTACTTC. Translated: CASTLGTRVETQYF.